The 22 T cell receptor beta chains given below trace back to one sample, sequenced in a study of blood T cells in healthy people across ages (dated by TCRdb to between 2014 and 2016). Library creation used 5' RACE. The sequencing machine was an Illumina HiSeq 2500. A second roughly 6 to 12 cycle PCR used a sample-barcoded 5' primer and a J-beta primer mix. The public reads were reanalyzed by TCRdb: fastp trimming at Q25, MiXCR alignment, in-frame beta chains only. For every CDR3 protein sequence, its rows merge into one entry that carries the most common genes and DNA. Across this sample there are around 1,000,000 distinct CDR3 sequences, with roughly 24% seen only once. The ten top clones hold approximately 0.71% of the sample. The sample also formed part of further work on T cells of mothers and their children.

The specimen was blood. These receptor sequences come from a girl between 2 and 10 years old in good health.

Only a few counts were recorded for this clonotype. This rearrangement joins TRBV7-3 to TRBJ2-1, with 7 bases matching TRBD2. V dropped 3 bases and J dropped 5; count of bases not matched to a gene: 10. This CDR3 contains 16 residues. Germline V gene data show CDR1 as SGHTA and CDR2 as FQGTGA. CDR3 bases: TGTGCCAGCAGCTTTCAGGTAGCGGGTCCCCACAATGAGCAGTTCTTC. It encodes CASSFQVAGPHNEQFF.

The table lists this clonotype with a few counts. The gene calls are TRBV25-1 and TRBJ1-4, with D unresolved. The ends were cut back, 4 bases at V and 0 bases at J, with 9 bases in the middle. Germline lookup yields CDR1 MGHDK and CDR2 SYGVNS. This CDR3 comprises 15 residues. The CDR3 coding sequence is TGTGCCAGCAGTGCGTTTGCTGCAACTAATGAAAAACTGTTTTTT. Protein product: CASSAFAATNEKLFF.

This clonotype was picked up a small number of times. The rearrangement links TRBV7-3 to TRBJ2-1, with 9 bases identical to TRBD2. Trimming removed 5 bases from V and 5 bases from J; junction bases left unmatched: 7. Germline V lookup: CDR1 SGHTA, CDR2 FQGTGA. This CDR3 comprises 15 residues. The CDR3 sequence: CASSKRTSDNNEQFF. DNA of the CDR3: TGTGCCAGCAGCAAACGGACTAGCGATAACAATGAGCAGTTCTTC.

The V call is TRBV4-3, the J call TRBJ1-2; no clear D. This CDR3 is 14 amino acids long. Trimming took 0 bases from V and 2 from J, leaving 7 bases between them. From germline, CDR1 is LGHNA and CDR2 YSLEER. The CDR3 bases are TGCGCCAGCAGCCAAGAGGTGGAGAACTATGGCTACACCTTC. As protein: CASSQEVENYGYTF.

This clonotype was seen a handful of times. The chain uses TRBV12-3 or TRBV12-4 and TRBJ2-5; TRBD2 aligns across 8 bases. With 4 bases clipped from V and 3 bases from J, the junction kept 1 base outside the gene matches. CDR3 length equals 13 residues. CDR3 bases: TGTGCCAGCAGTTGGCGGGGGGAAGAGACCCAGTACTTC. Translation: CASSWRGEETQYF.

This clonotype was counted only a few times. The rearrangement links TRBV7-2 to TRBJ1-5; D remains ambiguous. Trimming removed 5 bases from V and 7 bases from J, with 12 bases in between. This CDR3 has 13 amino acids. Germline V gives CDR1 SGHTA, CDR2 FQGNSA. The CDR3 protein is CASSPSWRQPQHF. DNA of the CDR3: TGTGCCAGCAGCCCGTCTTGGCGGCAGCCCCAGCATTTT.

A few counts support this clonotype. J is TRBJ1-2 and V is TRBV28, with 7 bases lining up with TRBD1. With V trimmed by 1 base and J by 4 bases, 12 bases remained unmatched. There are 17 residues in the CDR3. Germline CDR1 is MDHEN and CDR2 is SYDVKM. DNA of the CDR3: TGTGCCAGCAGTTTATCGCGGGGGGGACGGGACAGCTATGGCTACACCTTC. This codes for CASSLSRGGRDSYGYTF.

This sequence joins TRBV16 and TRBJ2-5, with a possible D match to TRBD2 (7 bases). Germline V lookup: CDR1 KGHSY, CDR2 FQNENV. The CDR3 loop spans 14 amino acids. The V end was cut by 8 bases, the J end by 5 bases, with 18 bases between. This CDR3 is CASGAGATGETQYF. CDR3 sequence (DNA): TGTGCCAGCGGCGCGGGGGCCACGGGGGAGACCCAGTACTTC. Full variable domain (remainder filled in from reference TRBV16 and TRBJ2-5): GEEVAQTPKHLVRGEGQKAKLYCAPIKGHSYVFWYQQVLKNEFKFLISFQNENVFDETGMPKERFSAKCLPNSPCSLEIQATKLEDSAVYFCASGAGATGETQYFGPGTRLLVL.

This clonotype has more than one count but fewer than ten. The V and J genes are TRBV7-9 and TRBJ2-5; D unresolved. The DNA matches TRBJ2-7 better at its end, which makes the J call doubtful. CDR3 length: 13 residues. Germline V gene sequence: CDR1 SEHNR, CDR2 FQNEAQ (reference sequence). CDR3 sequence: CASSFDKPDEQYF. As DNA, the CDR3 is TGTGCCAGCAGCTTTGATAAGCCAGACGAGCAGTACTTC.

On this clonotype itself: Sequence at one end of the junction differs from germline and may be a read error. The V gene is TRBV29-1, the J gene TRBJ2-1; D is uncertain. The CDR3 is made up of 13 amino acids. Germline CDR1 and CDR2: SQVTM and ANQGSEA. Written as DNA, the CDR3 is TGCAGCGTTGGTATGCTTTTGGGCAATGAGCAGTCCTTC. It encodes CSVGMLLGNEQSF.

The J gene is TRBJ2-7, the V gene TRBV7-9, with 12 bases aligning to TRBD2. The germline V gene has CDR1 SEHNR and CDR2 FQNEAQ (reference sequence). Germline trimming cut 1 base from V and 0 bases from J; bases unmatched to any gene: 7. The CDR3 has 18 amino acids. The CDR3: CASSLELGLAGSSYEQYF. In nucleotides, the CDR3 is TGTGCCAGCAGCTTAGAGTTGGGACTAGCGGGCAGCTCCTACGAGCAGTACTTC.

The chain carries TRBV2 and TRBJ2-1, with 12 bases identical to TRBD2. Germline CDR1 is SNHLY and CDR2 is FYNNEI. The V segment lost 5 bases and the J segment 8 bases; nucleotides outside the gene matches: 13. CDR3 size: 17 residues. Here the CDR3 DNA reads TGTGCCAGCAGTAGGGGGACGACTAGCGGGAGCTGGGATGAGCAGTTCTTC. It encodes CASSRGTTSGSWDEQFF.

The rearrangement uses TRBV12-3 or TRBV12-4 and TRBJ1-5; D is possibly TRBD1 (5 bases). The CDR3 is made up of 16 amino acids. The germline V and J ends were trimmed by 4 bases and 2 bases, with 15 bases remaining between them. CDR3: CASSYEMGGRNQPQHF. CDR3 bases: TGTGCCAGCAGTTACGAAATGGGGGGTCGCAATCAGCCCCAGCATTTT.

V and J are TRBV9 and TRBJ2-3; 8 bases line up with TRBD1. The trim removed 6 bases at V and 1 base at J, leaving 4 bases unmatched. Germline loops: CDR1 SGDLS, CDR2 YYNGEE. CDR3 length: 14 amino acids. The CDR3 DNA sequence: TGTGCCAGCACGCAGGGGGCCGGCACAGATACGCAGTATTTT. Its protein is CASTQGAGTDTQYF.

V and J are TRBV7-6 and TRBJ1-5; D may be TRBD1 (5 bases). Per the germline V gene, CDR1 is SGHVS and CDR2 is FNYEAQ. Deletions cut 1 base from V and 7 bases from J, with 11 bases between. CDR3 length: 14 amino acids. The CDR3 DNA sequence: TGTGCCAGCAGCTTAGATGGCGGGGACCAGCCCCAGCATTTT. The encoded protein is CASSLDGGDQPQHF.

The chain uses TRBV24-1 and TRBJ2-3; 7 bases fit TRBD2. The CDR3 covers 15 residues. CDR1 is KGHDR and CDR2 is SFDVKD in the germline V gene. J lost 4 bases, V lost 2 bases, and 5 bases had no gene match. The CDR3 spells CATSDYGGSADTQYF. The CDR3 region has the DNA TGTGCCACCAGTGATTACGGGGGGAGCGCAGATACGCAGTATTTT.

This clonotype was detected a few times. CDR3 bases: TGTGCCAGCATTGCTGATACCTCTTATACGCAGTATTTT. It codes for CASIADTSYTQYF. The genes are TRBV2 and TRBJ2-3; unclear D gene. V was cut by 7 bases and J by 7 bases, with 15 bases left in between. The CDR3 runs 13 residues. Germline loops: CDR1 SNHLY, CDR2 FYNNEI.

In regard to this clonotype: Sequence at one end of the junction differs from germline and may be a read error. The rearrangement links TRBV7-6 to TRBJ2-3; no reliable D call. The CDR3 has 13 amino acids. CDR1 and CDR2 from the germline V gene are SGHVS and FNYEAQ. The CDR3 nucleotides are TGTGACAGCAGCTACTCCGGACCAGATACGCAGTATTTT. It translates to CDSSYSGPDTQYF.

This clonotype was detected a few times. This chain connects TRBV2 to TRBJ1-2, with no clear D. The ends were cut back, 4 bases at V and 5 bases at J, with 11 bases in the middle. This CDR3 comprises 13 residues. Germline V gives CDR1 SNHLY, CDR2 FYNNEI. As DNA, the CDR3 is TGTGCCAGCAGTGTTGGGCAGACATATGGCTACACCTTC. It codes for CASSVGQTYGYTF.

This clonotype was seen a handful of times. J is TRBJ2-4 and V is TRBV20-1, with D perhaps given as TRBD1 or TRBD2 (6 bases each). The V end was cut by 5 bases, the J end by 5 bases, with 16 bases between. CDR1 and CDR2 from the germline V gene are DFQATT and SNEGSKA (reference sequence). CDR3 length equals 14 residues. CDR3 region: CSAHRLGGQNIQYF. The CDR3 DNA reads as TGCAGTGCTCATCGTCTGGGGGGCCAAAACATTCAGTACTTC.

The chain couples TRBV12-3 or TRBV12-4 to TRBJ2-5; 7 nucleotides agree with TRBD1. With V trimmed by 6 bases and J by 4 bases, 5 bases remained unmatched. The CDR3 totals 13 residues. The CDR3 here is CASRTGLRETQYF. The CDR3, as DNA: TGTGCCAGCAGGACAGGGTTGAGAGAGACCCAGTACTTC.

This clonotype was observed once. This chain links TRBV4-3 with TRBJ2-5; D unclear. The J call could be wrong; TRBJ2-7 is a better fit for the DNA end. Germline loops: CDR1 LGHNA, CDR2 YSLEER. The CDR3 extends over 14 amino acids. The chain's CDR3 is CASSHTQISYEQYF. DNA for the CDR3: TGCGCCAGCAGCCACACACAGATCTCCTACGAGCAGTACTTC.